Given below is one TCR beta chain in context. This CDR3 spans 12 amino acids. Trimming left V 2 bases short and J 5 bases short, with 6 bases between. Germline V gene lookup returns CDR1 KGHSH and CDR2 LQKENI. TCRdb independently ran MiXCR on the 5' RACE reads; one entry per CDR3 protein. The table records some 600,000 distinct CDR3 sequences, roughly 17% of them present only once. The sample is drawn from a study of T-cell memory formation after mild COVID-19. The J gene is TRBJ2-5, the V gene TRBV18; D not certain. The receptor was isolated from an adult woman who had mild COVID-19 (a few samples of this study predate the infection). Cell type and time point are not known. The sequencing input was PBMCs or a T cell subset sorted from them (not recorded which). CDR3 in amino acids: CASSPSSETQYF. DNA of the CDR3: TGTGCCAGCTCACCATCCTCTGAGACCCAGTACTTC. The full variable domain, with the rest looked up from reference TRBV18 and TRBJ2-5, is NAGVMQNPRHLVRRRGQEARLRCSPMKGHSHVYWYRQLPEEGLKFMVYLQKENIIDESGMPKERFSAEFPKEGPSILRIQQVVRGDSAAYFCASSPSSETQYFGPGTRLLVL.